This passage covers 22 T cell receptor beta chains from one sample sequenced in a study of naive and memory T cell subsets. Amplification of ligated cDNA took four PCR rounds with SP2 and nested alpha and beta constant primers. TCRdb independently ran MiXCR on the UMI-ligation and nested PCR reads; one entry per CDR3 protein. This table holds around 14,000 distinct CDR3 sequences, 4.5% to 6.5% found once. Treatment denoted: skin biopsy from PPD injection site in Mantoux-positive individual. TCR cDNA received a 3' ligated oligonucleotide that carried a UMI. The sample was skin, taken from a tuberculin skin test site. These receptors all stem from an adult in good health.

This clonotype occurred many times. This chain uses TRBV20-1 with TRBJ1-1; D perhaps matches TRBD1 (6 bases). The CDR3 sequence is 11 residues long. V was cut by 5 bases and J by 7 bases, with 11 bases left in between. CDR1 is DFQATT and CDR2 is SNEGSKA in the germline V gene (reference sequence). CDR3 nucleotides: TGCAGTGCTTTGGACAGACGTGAAGCTTTCTTT. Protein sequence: CSALDRREAFF.

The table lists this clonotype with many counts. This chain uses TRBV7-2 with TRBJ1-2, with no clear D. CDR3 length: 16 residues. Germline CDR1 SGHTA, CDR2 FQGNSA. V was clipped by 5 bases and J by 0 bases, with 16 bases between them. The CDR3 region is CASSPEGAKANYGYTF. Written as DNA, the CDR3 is TGTGCCAGCAGCCCCGAGGGAGCCAAAGCTAACTATGGCTACACCTTC.

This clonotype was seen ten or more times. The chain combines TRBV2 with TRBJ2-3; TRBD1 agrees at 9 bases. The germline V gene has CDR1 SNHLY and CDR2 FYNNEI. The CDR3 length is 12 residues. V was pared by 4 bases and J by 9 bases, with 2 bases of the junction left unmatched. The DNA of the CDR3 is TGTGCCAGCAGTGTCGGACAGGGGACGCAGTATTTT. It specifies CASSVGQGTQYF.

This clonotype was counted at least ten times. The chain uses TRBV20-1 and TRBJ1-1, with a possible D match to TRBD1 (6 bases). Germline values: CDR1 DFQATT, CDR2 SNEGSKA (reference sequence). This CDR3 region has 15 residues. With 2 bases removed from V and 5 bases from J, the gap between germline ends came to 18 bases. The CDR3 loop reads CSARNRGGTWTEAFF. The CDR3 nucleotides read TGCAGTGCTAGAAATCGGGGGGGCACGTGGACTGAAGCTTTCTTT.

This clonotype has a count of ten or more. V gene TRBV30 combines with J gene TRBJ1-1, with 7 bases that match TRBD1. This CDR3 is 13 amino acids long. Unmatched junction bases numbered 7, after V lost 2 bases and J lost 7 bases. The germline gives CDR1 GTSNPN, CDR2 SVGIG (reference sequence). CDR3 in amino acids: CAWSPGTASEAFF. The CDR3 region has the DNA TGTGCCTGGAGTCCCGGGACAGCAAGTGAAGCTTTCTTT.

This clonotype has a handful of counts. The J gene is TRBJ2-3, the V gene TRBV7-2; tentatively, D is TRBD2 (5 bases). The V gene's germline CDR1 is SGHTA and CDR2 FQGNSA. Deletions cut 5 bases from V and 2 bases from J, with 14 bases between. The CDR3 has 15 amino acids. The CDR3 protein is CASSPGLVSTDTQYF. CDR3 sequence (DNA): TGTGCCAGCAGCCCGGGGTTGGTTTCCACAGATACGCAGTATTTT. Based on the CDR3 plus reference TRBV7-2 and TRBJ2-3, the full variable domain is GAGVSQSPSNKVTEKGKDVELRCDPISGHTALYWYRQSLGQGLEFLIYFQGNSAPDKSGLPSDRFSAERTGGSVSTLTIQRTQQEDSAVYLCASSPGLVSTDTQYFGPGTRLTVL.

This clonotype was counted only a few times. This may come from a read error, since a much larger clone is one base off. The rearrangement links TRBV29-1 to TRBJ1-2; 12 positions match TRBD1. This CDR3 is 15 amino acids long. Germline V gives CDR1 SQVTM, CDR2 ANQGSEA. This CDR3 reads CSAQGTGGWNYGDTF. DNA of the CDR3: TGCAGCGCCCAGGGGACAGGGGGCTGGAACTATGGCGACACCTTC.

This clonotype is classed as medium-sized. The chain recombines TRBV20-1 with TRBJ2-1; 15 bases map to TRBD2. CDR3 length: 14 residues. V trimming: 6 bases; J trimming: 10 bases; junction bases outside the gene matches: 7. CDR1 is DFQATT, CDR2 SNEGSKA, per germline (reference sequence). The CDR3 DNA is TGCAGTGCCAGGACTAGCGGGGGGGCCTGGGAGCAGTTCTTC. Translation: CSARTSGGAWEQFF.

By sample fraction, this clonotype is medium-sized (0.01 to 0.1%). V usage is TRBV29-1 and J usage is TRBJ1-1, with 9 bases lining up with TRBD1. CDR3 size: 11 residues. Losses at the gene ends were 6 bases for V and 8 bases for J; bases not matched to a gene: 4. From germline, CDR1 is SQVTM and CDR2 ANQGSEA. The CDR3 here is CSVTGGAEAFF. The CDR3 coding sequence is TGCAGCGTCACAGGGGGCGCAGAAGCTTTCTTT.

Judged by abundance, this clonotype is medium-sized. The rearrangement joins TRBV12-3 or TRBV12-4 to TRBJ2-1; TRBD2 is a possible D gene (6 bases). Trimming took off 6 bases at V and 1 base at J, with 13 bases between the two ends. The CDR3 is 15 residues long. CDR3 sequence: CASSHFRGSYNEQFF. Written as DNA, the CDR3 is TGTGCCAGCAGCCATTTCCGGGGGTCCTACAATGAGCAGTTCTTC.

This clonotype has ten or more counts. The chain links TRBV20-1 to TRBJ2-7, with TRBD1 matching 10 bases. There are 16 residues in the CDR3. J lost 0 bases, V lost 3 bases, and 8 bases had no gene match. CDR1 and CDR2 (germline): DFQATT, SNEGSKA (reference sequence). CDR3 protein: CSASSRTGGNSYEQYF. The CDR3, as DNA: TGCAGTGCTAGCTCCAGGACAGGGGGGAACTCCTACGAGCAGTACTTC.

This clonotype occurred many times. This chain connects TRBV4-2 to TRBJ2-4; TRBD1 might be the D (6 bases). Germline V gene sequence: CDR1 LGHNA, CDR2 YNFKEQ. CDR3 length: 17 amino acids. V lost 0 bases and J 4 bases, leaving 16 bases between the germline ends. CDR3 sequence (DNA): TGTGCCAGCAGCCAAGACTTTGGGGGCTCCGGGAAAAACATTCAGTACTTC. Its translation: CASSQDFGGSGKNIQYF.

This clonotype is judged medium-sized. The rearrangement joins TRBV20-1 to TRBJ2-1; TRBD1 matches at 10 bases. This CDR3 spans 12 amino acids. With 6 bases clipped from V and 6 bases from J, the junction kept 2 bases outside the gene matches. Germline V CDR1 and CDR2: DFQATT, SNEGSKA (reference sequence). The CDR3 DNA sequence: TGCAGTGCGGACAGGGGGTCCAATGAGCAGTTCTTC. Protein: CSADRGSNEQFF.

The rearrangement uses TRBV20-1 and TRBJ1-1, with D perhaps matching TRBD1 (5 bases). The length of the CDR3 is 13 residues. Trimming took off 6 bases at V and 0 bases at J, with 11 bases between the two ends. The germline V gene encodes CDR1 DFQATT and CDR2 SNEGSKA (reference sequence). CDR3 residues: CSARVPLNTEAFF. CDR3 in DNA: TGCAGTGCCAGGGTCCCCCTGAACACTGAAGCTTTCTTT.

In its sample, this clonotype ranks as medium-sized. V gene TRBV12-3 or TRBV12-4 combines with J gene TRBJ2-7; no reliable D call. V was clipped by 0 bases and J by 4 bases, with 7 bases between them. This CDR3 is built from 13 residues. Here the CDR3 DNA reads TGTGCCAGCAGTTTAGCGAGACCTTACGAGCAGTACTTC. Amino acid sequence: CASSLARPYEQYF.

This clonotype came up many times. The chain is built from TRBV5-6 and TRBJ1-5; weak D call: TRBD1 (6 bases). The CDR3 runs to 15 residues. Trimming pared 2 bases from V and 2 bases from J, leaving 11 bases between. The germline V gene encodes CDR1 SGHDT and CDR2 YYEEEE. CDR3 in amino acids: CASSLGGDGNQPQHF. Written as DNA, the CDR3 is TGTGCCAGCAGCTTAGGGGGAGACGGCAATCAGCCCCAGCATTTT.

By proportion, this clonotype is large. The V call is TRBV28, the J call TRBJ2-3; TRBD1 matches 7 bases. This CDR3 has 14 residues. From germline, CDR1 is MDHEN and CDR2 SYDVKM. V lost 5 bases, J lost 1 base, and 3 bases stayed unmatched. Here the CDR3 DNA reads TGTGCCAGCAGTCGAGGGACAGGCACAGATACGCAGTATTTT. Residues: CASSRGTGTDTQYF.

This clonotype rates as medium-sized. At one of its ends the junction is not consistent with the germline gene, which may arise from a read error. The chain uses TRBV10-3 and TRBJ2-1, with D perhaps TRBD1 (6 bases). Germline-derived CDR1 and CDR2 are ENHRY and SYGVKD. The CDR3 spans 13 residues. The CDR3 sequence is CAISESENRVADF. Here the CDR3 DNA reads TGTGCCATCAGTGAGTCAGAAAACAGGGTGGCCGATTTC.

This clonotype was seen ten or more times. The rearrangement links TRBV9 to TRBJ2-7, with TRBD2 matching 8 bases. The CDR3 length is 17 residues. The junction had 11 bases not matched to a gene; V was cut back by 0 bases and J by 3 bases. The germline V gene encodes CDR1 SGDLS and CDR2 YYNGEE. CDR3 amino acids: CASSVGGGSGGIYEQYF. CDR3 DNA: TGTGCCAGCAGCGTAGGAGGAGGGAGCGGGGGAATCTACGAGCAGTACTTC. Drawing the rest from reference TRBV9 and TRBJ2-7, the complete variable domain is DSGVTQTPKHLITATGQRVTLRCSPRSGDLSVYWYQQSLDQGLQFLIQYYNGEERAKGNILERFSAQQFPDLHSELNLSSLELGDSALYFCASSVGGGSGGIYEQYFGPGTRLTVT.

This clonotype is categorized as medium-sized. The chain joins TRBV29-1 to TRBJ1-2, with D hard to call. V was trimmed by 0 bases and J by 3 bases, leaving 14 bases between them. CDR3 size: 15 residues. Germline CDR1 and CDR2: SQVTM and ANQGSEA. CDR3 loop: CSVEDGGAEDYGYTF. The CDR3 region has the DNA TGCAGCGTTGAAGATGGAGGAGCAGAAGACTATGGCTACACCTTC. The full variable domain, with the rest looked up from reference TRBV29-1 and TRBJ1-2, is SAVISQKPSRDICQRGTSLTIQCQVDSQVTMMFWYRQQPGQSLTLIATANQGSEATYESGFVIDKFPISRPNLTFSTLTVSNMSPEDSSIYLCSVEDGGAEDYGYTFGSGTRLTVV.

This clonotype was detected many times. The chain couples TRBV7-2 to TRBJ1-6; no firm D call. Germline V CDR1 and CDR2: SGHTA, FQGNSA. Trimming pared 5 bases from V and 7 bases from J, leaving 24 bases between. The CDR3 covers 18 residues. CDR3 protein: CASSVPPVATRPNSPLHF. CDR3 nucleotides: TGTGCCAGCAGCGTCCCCCCCGTGGCCACCCGTCCCAATTCACCCCTCCACTTT.

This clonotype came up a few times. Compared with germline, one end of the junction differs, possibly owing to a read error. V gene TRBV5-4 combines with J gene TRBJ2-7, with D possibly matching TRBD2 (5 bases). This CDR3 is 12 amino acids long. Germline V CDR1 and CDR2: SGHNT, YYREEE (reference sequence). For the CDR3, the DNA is TGTGTCAGCGGAGGAGACGGAATCGAGCAGTACTTC. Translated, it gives CVSGGDGIEQYF.